This T cell receptor (beta chain) was sequenced during a study of blood T cell repertoires in COVID-19. Study summary: Acute-phase and convalescent COVID-19 samples originated in the United States, Italy and Spain. T cells, B-cell-depleted T cells, or PBMCs provided the cDNA or gDNA that served as material.

Clones were sequenced by immunoSEQ multiplex PCR, and TCRdb holds only the in-frame ones, with some missing. The repertoire holds 210,000 or so clones, with almost 85% as singletons. The CDR3 is 17 amino acids. Germline V gene data show CDR1 as LGHNA and CDR2 as YNFKEQ. V lost 0 bases to trimming and J lost 0 bases, with 13 bases between them. The receptor was isolated from a man aged 50-60 years with COVID-19, enrolled during active disease. Sequenced material: peripheral blood. This rearrangement joins TRBV4-2 to TRBJ2-3; D is perhaps TRBD2 (5 bases). CDR3 loop: CASSQESGVPSTDTQYF. CDR3 in DNA: TGTGCCAGCAGCCAAGAATCCGGGGTCCCTAGCACAGATACGCAGTATTTT.